This T cell receptor beta chain stems from a study of T-cell memory formation after mild COVID-19. In TCRdb, the 5' RACE reads were re-called with MiXCR into one record per CDR3 protein. The sample comprises about 440,000 distinct CDR3 sequences, roughly 20% of which are singletons, and about 8.1% rests with the top ten. V was pared by 2 bases and J by 5 bases, with 18 bases between. The CDR3 loop spans 16 amino acids. The V gene's germline CDR1 is MNHEY and CDR2 SVGAGI. The TCR originated in an adult woman who had mild COVID-19 (a few samples of this study predate the infection). Cell type and time point are not known. This rearrangement joins TRBV6-5 to TRBJ2-5, with no clear D. The sequenced material came from PBMCs or a T cell subset sorted from them (not recorded which). In nucleotides, the CDR3 is TGTGCCAGCAGTTACACTGGCGTCGGAGTCGGGGAGACCCAGTACTTC. It is translated as CASSYTGVGVGETQYF.